These T cell receptor beta chains were read from a single sample in a study of vaccination effects on CD4 cells after COVID-19. TCRdb keeps only in-frame clones here, not all; method: immunoSEQ multiplex PCR. The table has 66,000 or so clones, 74% seen once; the top ten hold 2.2%. Their target antigens are unknown. The specimen was CD4+ T cells from PBMCs cultured without peptide, collected after COVID-19 vaccination. All receptors come from a human donor who received a COVID-19 vaccine. CDR3s include the opening cysteine and the closing phenylalanine or tryptophan. A D gene is named only where the DNA matches it firmly.

TRBV12-3/TRBV12-4,TRBD1,CASRLGTGYGYTF
TRBV21-1,.,CASIWGQDTDTQYF
TRBV14,.,CASSLMGGELFF
TRBV2,TRBD2,CASSEGLGSGGRKTQYF
TRBV7-3,.,CASSPEPGTDTQYF
TRBV19,TRBD1,CASTQGASQPQHF
TRBV6-1,.,CASSWGLTGELFF
TRBV4-1,.,CASSQDLGGTNEKLFF
TRBV6-5,.,CASSNGRLYGYTF
TRBV11-3,TRBD1,CASQQGAGTGELFF
TRBV2,.,CASSDETQYF
TRBV6-6,TRBD1,CASSYDRGAEAFF
TRBV12-3/TRBV12-4,.,CASTSGQNTEAFF
TRBV29-1,.,CSVDRGSNQPQHF
TRBV4-3,.,CASSQFGTNYGYTF
TRBV24-1,.,CATSSGRGAGANVLTF
TRBV19,TRBD1,CATQRDSLLTYGYTF
TRBV5-1,.,CASSSRGGRASNNYGYTF
TRBV6-5,TRBD1,CASGTGVTGELFF
TRBV5-1,TRBD2,CASSPASGGAGEQFF
TRBV19,TRBD1,CASTRDRDGNTIYF
TRBV12-3/TRBV12-4,TRBD1,CASRRGDRGYTF
TRBV18,.,CASSPPSRGQETQYF
TRBV2,.,CASKREGYGYTF
TRBV5-4,.,CASSFSGGNTIYF
TRBV7-9,.,CASSLGQGGEALHF
TRBV6-2/TRBV6-3,TRBD1,CASSYLRDRGDEQFF
TRBV6-1,.,CASSEFPPGGNNYGYTF
TRBV5-4,.,CASSFVGGLNNEQFF
TRBV9,.,CASSVSISPDTQYF
TRBV12-5,.,CASGKAVQPQHF
TRBV7-9,.,CASSFSQGVKDEKLFF
TRBV5-6,.,CASSFASNQPQHF
TRBV28,TRBD1,CAITKIPILDRGSTDTQYF
TRBV7-2,.,CASSRNSQGGSPLHF
TRBV5-6,TRBD1,CASSMDREDSPLHF
TRBV3-1/TRBV3-2,.,CASSQGGLYGYTF
TRBV24-1,.,CATSDSQGIGQPQHF
TRBV6-1,TRBD1,CASSEAVNLRQGQPQHF
TRBV3-1/TRBV3-2,TRBD1,CASSQVRQGAFKTQYF
TRBV19,.,CASRRTGTSTDTQYF
TRBV20-1,TRBD1,CSATGVTEQFF
TRBV28,.,CASSPDRIGSPLHF
TRBV7-2,.,CASSSRGGVNSPLHF
TRBV12-3/TRBV12-4,.,CASSFGENTEAFF
TRBV9,.,CASSVALGGAGNTIYF
TRBV4-1,.,CASSQGDSNQPQHF
TRBV2,.,CASSARETQYF
TRBV24-1,.,CATSDWRPGFFDNEQFF